These T cell receptor beta chains were read from a single sample in a study of read filtering for tumor transcriptome and immune sequencing. TCRdb re-derived calls from the reads in MiXCR, one entry per CDR3 protein. The repertoire holds around 58,000 distinct CDR3 sequences, with approximately 15% as singletons. The specimen sequenced was a population of CD138-negative cells sorted from bone marrow. The receptors here all came from a donor at least 40 years old with multiple myeloma. Both conserved end residues are part of each CDR3. The order of the fields is J gene, clone size, D gene, V gene, CDR3 DNA, CDR3 protein. A D gene is named only where the DNA matches it firmly. Clone sizes are given selectively: once, few, many, or a class where the clone is expanded.

j_gene: TRBJ2-3; abundance: few; d_gene: -; v_gene: TRBV27; CDR3nt: TGTGCCAGCAGTACCGGGTTTTCGCGGGCAGATACGCAGTATTTT; CDR3aa: CASSTGFSRADTQYF
j_gene: TRBJ2-1; abundance: -; d_gene: -; v_gene: TRBV27; CDR3nt: TGTGCCAGCAATGGACGGTGGGGCTCCTACAATGAGCAGTTCTTC; CDR3aa: CASNGRWGSYNEQFF
j_gene: TRBJ1-1; abundance: medium-sized; d_gene: -; v_gene: TRBV27; CDR3nt: TGTGCCAGCAGTTGGGAGGGAAGCACTGAAGCTTTCTTT; CDR3aa: CASSWEGSTEAFF
j_gene: TRBJ2-7; abundance: many; d_gene: -; v_gene: TRBV12-3/TRBV12-4; CDR3nt: TGTGCCAGCAGTTTAGTAGGAGGGCCCGGGAACGAGCAGTACTTC; CDR3aa: CASSLVGGPGNEQYF
j_gene: TRBJ1-1; abundance: once; d_gene: -; v_gene: TRBV18; CDR3nt: TGTGCTAGCTCACCGTGGAGGTCGGAAGGCACTGAAGCTTCCTTT; CDR3aa: CASSPWRSEGTEASF
j_gene: TRBJ2-1; abundance: many; d_gene: -; v_gene: TRBV24-1; CDR3nt: TGTGCCACCAGTCCGTCCCCTTTTGAGCAGTTCTTC; CDR3aa: CATSPSPFEQFF
j_gene: TRBJ2-1; abundance: -; d_gene: -; v_gene: TRBV7-9; CDR3nt: TGTGCCAGCAGCGGAGGGACTTTTGTCTCCTACAATGAGCAGTTCTTC; CDR3aa: CASSGGTFVSYNEQFF
j_gene: TRBJ1-1; abundance: few; d_gene: -; v_gene: TRBV20-1; CDR3nt: TGCAGTGCTAGCGCAAACCTGAACACTGAAGCTTTCTTT; CDR3aa: CSASANLNTEAFF
j_gene: TRBJ2-1; abundance: many; d_gene: -; v_gene: TRBV6-2/TRBV6-3; CDR3nt: TGTGCCAGCAGTTACGGTCAGGTCATGACGGATGAGCAGTTCTTC; CDR3aa: CASSYGQVMTDEQFF
j_gene: TRBJ2-7; abundance: -; d_gene: -; v_gene: TRBV4-1; CDR3nt: TGCGCCAGCAGCCAAGGTGAAGGGAGCGTCTACGAGCAGTACTTC; CDR3aa: CASSQGEGSVYEQYF
j_gene: TRBJ2-3; abundance: many; d_gene: -; v_gene: TRBV11-3; CDR3nt: TGTGCCAGCAGCTCCGGCCGCGGAGTGTTCACAGATACGCAGTATTTT; CDR3aa: CASSSGRGVFTDTQYF
j_gene: TRBJ2-7; abundance: many; d_gene: TRBD1; v_gene: TRBV5-1; CDR3nt: TGCGCCAGCAGCCCGGGACAGGGGGCATCCTACGAGCAGTACTTC; CDR3aa: CASSPGQGASYEQYF
j_gene: TRBJ2-5; abundance: -; d_gene: TRBD2; v_gene: TRBV10-3; CDR3nt: TGTGCCATCAGGCACGGGGGGGAGTCCTGGGAGACCCAGTACTTC; CDR3aa: CAIRHGGESWETQYF
j_gene: TRBJ2-1; abundance: few; d_gene: TRBD2; v_gene: TRBV11-3; CDR3nt: TGTGCCAGCAGCGAGGCCGGCGGGGGGGCGGGTGAGCGGTTCTTC; CDR3aa: CASSEAGGGAGERFF
j_gene: TRBJ2-5; abundance: many; d_gene: -; v_gene: TRBV6-6; CDR3nt: TGTGCCAGCAGTTACCTGGGTGGAGAGACCCAGTACTTC; CDR3aa: CASSYLGGETQYF
j_gene: TRBJ1-2; abundance: -; d_gene: -; v_gene: TRBV2; CDR3nt: TGTGCCAGCAAGGGGATCGATAACTATGGCTACACCTTC; CDR3aa: CASKGIDNYGYTF
j_gene: TRBJ2-5; abundance: many; d_gene: TRBD2; v_gene: TRBV5-1; CDR3nt: TGCGCCAGCAGAACTAGCGGAGGACAAGAGACCCAGTACTTC; CDR3aa: CASRTSGGQETQYF
j_gene: TRBJ2-7; abundance: once; d_gene: -; v_gene: TRBV6-2/TRBV6-3; CDR3nt: TGTGCCAGCAGTTACGAACGGTCGATGGAGTACGAGCAGTACTTC; CDR3aa: CASSYERSMEYEQYF